What follows is one T cell receptor (beta chain) and its context. Its specificity is unknown. This sample is drawn from a study of OX40 agonist ivuxolimab in advanced cancers. Study details: With a range of about 23 to 85, age averaged roughly 61 years, and 65% to 90% were male. Partial responses, seen in three patients, involved one hepatocellular carcinoma and two cutaneous melanomas. Study observations and caveats: Dosing at 0.1 to 3.0 mg/kg was accompanied by clonal expansion of CD4+ and CD8+ blood T cells by week 6. Antigen specificity of clonally expanded peripheral T cells was not established.

This CDR3 contains 14 residues. Germline V CDR1 and CDR2: SQVTM, ANQGSEA. Unmatched junction bases numbered 4, after V lost 2 bases and J lost 7 bases. Assay used: immunoSEQ multiplex PCR; TCRdb lists only in-frame clones, some missing. The table shows about 46,000 clones, with roughly nine tenths occurring only once. This chain links TRBV29-1 with TRBJ2-1, with TRBD2 matching 11 bases. The material sequenced was CD4+ or CD8+ T cells sorted from blood, taken in a trial of the OX40 agonist ivuxolimab. The origin of this receptor is an adult with an advanced solid tumor such as melanoma, head and neck, liver or kidney cancer. In DNA, the CDR3 is TGCAGCGTTGAACGTAGCGGGGGGGCGAATGAGCAGTTCTTC. This sequence encodes CSVERSGGANEQFF.